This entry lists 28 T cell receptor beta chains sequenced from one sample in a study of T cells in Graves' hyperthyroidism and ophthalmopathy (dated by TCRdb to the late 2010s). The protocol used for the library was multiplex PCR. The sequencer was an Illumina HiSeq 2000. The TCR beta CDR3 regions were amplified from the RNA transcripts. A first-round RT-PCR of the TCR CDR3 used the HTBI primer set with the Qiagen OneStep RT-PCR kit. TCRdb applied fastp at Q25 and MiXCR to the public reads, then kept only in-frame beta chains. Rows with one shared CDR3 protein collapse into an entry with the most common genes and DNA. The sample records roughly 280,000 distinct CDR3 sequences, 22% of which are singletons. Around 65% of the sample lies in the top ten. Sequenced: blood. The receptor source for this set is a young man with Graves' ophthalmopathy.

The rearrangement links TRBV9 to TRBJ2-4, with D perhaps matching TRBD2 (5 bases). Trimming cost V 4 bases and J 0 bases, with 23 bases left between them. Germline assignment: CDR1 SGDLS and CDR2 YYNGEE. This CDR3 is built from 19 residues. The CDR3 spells CASSLKMASWGEAKNIQYF. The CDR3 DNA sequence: TGTGCCAGCAGCCTGAAGATGGCTAGCTGGGGTGAAGCCAAAAACATTCAGTACTTC.

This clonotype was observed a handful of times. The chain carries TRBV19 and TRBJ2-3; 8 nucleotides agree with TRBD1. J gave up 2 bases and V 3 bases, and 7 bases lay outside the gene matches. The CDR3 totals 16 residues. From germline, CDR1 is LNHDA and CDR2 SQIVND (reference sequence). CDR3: CASSIGQGSSTDTQYF. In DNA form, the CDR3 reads TGTGCCAGTAGTATCGGACAGGGTTCGTCCACAGATACGCAGTATTTT.

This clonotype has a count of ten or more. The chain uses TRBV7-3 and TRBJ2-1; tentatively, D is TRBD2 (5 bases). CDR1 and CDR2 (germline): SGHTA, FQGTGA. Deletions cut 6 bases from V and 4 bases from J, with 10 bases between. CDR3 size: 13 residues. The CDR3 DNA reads TGTGCCAGCAGTTCGGACTCGTACAATGAGCAGTTCTTC. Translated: CASSSDSYNEQFF.

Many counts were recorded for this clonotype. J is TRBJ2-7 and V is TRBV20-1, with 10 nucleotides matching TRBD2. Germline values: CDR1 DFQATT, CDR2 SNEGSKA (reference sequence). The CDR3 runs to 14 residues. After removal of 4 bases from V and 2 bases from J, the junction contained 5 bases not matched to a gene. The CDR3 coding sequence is TGCAGTGCTAAGCAGCGGGAGGGACCCTACGAGCAGTACTTC. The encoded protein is CSAKQREGPYEQYF.

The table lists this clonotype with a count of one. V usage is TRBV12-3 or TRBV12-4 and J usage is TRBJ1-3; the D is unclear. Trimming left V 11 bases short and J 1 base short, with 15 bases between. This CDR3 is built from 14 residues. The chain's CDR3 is CASSSRSSGNTIYF. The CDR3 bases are TGTGCCTCCAGTTCACGGAGTTCTGGAAACACCATATATTTT.

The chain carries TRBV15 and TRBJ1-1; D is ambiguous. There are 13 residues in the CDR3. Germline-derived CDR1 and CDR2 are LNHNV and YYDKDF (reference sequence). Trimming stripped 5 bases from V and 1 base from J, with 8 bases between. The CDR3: CATSYVENTEAFF. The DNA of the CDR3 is TGTGCCACCAGCTATGTAGAGAACACTGAAGCTTTCTTT.

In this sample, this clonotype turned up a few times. The CDR3 DNA reads TGCAGTGTTGCGGACAGGGTGTATGGCTACACCTTC. Residues: CSVADRVYGYTF. The chain links TRBV20-1 to TRBJ1-2, with 8 nucleotides matching TRBD1. V dropped 7 bases and J dropped 5; count of bases not matched to a gene: 6. This CDR3 is built from 12 residues. CDR1 and CDR2 from the germline V gene are DFQATT and SNEGSKA (reference sequence).

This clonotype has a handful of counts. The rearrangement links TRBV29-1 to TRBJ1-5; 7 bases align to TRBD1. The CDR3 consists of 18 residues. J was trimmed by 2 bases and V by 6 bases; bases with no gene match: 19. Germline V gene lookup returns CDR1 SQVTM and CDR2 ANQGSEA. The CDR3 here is CSVHPETGRSVGNQPQHF. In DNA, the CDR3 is TGCAGCGTCCATCCTGAGACAGGGAGGTCGGTTGGCAATCAGCCCCAGCATTTT.

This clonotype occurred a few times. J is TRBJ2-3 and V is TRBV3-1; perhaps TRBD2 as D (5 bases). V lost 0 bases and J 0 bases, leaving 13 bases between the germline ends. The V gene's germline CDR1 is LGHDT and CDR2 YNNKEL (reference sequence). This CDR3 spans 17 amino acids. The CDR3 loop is CASSQDREGISTDTQYF. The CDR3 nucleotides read TGTGCCAGCAGCCAAGATCGGGAAGGGATAAGCACAGATACGCAGTATTTT.

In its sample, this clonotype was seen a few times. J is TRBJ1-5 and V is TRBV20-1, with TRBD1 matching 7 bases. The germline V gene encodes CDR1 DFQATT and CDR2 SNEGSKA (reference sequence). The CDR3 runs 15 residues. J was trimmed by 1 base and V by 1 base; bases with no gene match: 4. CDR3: CSARGDSASNQPQHF. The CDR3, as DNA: TGCAGTGCTAGAGGGGACAGCGCCAGCAATCAGCCCCAGCATTTT.

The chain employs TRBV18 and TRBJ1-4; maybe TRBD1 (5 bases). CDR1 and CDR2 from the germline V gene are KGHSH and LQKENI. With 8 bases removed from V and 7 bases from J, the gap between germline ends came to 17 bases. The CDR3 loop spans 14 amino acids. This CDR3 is CASQSGTRREKLFF. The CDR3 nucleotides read TGTGCCAGCCAATCCGGGACTAGACGTGAAAAACTGTTTTTT.

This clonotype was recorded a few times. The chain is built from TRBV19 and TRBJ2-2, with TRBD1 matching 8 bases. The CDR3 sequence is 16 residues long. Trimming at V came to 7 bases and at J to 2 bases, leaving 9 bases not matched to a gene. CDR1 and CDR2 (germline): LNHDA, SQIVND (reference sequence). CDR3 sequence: CASIDRGFGNTGELFF. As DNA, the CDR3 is TGTGCCAGTATTGACAGGGGCTTTGGAAACACCGGGGAGCTGTTTTTT.

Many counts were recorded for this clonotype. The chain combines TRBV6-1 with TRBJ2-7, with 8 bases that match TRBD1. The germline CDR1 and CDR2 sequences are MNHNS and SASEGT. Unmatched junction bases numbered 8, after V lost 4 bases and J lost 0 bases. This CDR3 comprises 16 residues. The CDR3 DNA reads TGTGCCAGCAGTGCGGCCGGGACAGGAGGCTCCTACGAGCAGTACTTC. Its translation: CASSAAGTGGSYEQYF.

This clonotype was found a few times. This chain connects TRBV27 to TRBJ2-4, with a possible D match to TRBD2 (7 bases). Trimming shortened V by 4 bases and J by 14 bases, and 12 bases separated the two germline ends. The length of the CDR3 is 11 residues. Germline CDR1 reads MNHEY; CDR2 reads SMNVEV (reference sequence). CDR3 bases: TGTGCCAGCAGTTGGGGGGGCAGGGAGTACTTC. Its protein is CASSWGGREYF.

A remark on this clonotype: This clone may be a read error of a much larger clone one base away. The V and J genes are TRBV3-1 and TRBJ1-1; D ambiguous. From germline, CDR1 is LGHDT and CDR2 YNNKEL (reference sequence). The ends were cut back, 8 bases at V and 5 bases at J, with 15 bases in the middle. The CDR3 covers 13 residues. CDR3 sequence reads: CASGPPGRTEAFF. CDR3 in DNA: TGTGCCAGCGGCCCCCCCGGGCGGACTGAAGCTTTCTTT. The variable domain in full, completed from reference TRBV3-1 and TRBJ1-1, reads DTAVSQTPKYLVTQMGNDKSIKCEQNLGHDTMYWYKQDSKKFLKIMFSYNNKELIINETVPNRFSPKSPDKAHLNLHINSLELGDSAVYFCASGPPGRTEAFFGQGTRLTVV.

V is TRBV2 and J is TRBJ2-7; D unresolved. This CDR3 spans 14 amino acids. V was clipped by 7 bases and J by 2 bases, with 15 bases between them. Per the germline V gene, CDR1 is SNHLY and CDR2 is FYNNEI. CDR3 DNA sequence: TGTGCCAGCACTAGGACCTTGTGGGCCTACGAGCAGTACTTC. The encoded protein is CASTRTLWAYEQYF.

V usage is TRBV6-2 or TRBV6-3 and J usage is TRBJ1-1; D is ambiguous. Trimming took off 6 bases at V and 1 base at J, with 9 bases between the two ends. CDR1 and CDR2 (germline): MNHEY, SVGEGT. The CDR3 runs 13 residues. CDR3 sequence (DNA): TGTGCCAGCAGGGCGGGTTGGAACACTGAAGCTTTCTTT. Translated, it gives CASRAGWNTEAFF.

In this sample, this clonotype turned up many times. This CDR3 reads CASSSYPSGLSYEQYF. For the CDR3, the DNA is TGTGCCAGCAGCTCATATCCTAGCGGGCTATCCTACGAGCAGTACTTC. V is TRBV11-2 and J is TRBJ2-7, with TRBD2 identical over 8 bases. CDR1 SGHAT and CDR2 FQNNGV come from the germline V gene. The junction had 9 bases not matched to a gene; V was cut back by 4 bases and J by 1 base. The CDR3 loop spans 16 amino acids.

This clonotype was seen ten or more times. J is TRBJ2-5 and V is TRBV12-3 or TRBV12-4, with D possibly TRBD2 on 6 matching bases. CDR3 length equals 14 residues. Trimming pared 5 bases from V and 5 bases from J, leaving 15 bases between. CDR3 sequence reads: CASSPDVGGETQYF. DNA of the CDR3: TGTGCCAGCAGTCCGGACGTCGGAGGGGAGACCCAGTACTTC.

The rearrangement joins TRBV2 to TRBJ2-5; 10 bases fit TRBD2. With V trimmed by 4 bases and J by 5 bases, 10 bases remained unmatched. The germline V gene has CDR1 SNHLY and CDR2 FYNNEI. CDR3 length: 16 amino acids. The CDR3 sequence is CASSALSGRGGETQYF. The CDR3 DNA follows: TGTGCCAGCAGTGCCTTGAGCGGGAGGGGAGGGGAGACCCAGTACTTC.

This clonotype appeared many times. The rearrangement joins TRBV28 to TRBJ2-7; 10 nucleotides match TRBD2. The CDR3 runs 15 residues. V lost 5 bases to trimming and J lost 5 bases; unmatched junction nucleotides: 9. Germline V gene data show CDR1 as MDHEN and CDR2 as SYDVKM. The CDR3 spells CASSVSGRARDEQYF. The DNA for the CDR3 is TGTGCCAGCAGTGTGAGCGGGAGGGCCCGCGACGAGCAGTACTTC. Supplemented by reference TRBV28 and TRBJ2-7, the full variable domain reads DVKVTQSSRYLVKRTGEKVFLECVQDMDHENMFWYRQDPGLGLRLIYFSYDVKMKEKGDIPEGYSVSREKKERFSLILESASTNQTSMYLCASSVSGRARDEQYFGPGTRLTVT.

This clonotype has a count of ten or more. CDR3 nucleotides: TGTGCCAGCAGCTGGACTGGGACCACTGAAGCTTTCTTT. This translates into CASSWTGTTEAFF. This rearrangement joins TRBV7-8 to TRBJ1-1, with a tentative D call TRBD1 (5 bases). CDR1 and CDR2 (germline): SGHVS, FQNEAQ. The CDR3 is 13 residues long. Trimming cost V 4 bases and J 4 bases, with 10 bases left between them.

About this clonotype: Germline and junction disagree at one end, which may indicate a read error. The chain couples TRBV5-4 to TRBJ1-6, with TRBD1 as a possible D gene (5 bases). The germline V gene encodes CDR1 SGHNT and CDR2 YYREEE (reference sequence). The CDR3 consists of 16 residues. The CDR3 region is CAGSAGPSSYNSPLHF. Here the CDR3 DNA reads TGTGCCGGCAGCGCGGGACCCAGCTCCTATAATTCACCCCTCCACTTT.

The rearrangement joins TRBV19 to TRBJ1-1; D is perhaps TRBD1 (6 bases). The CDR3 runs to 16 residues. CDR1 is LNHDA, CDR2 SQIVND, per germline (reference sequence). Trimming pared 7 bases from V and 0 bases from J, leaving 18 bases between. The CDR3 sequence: CASKGKGGVLNTEAFF. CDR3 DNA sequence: TGTGCCAGTAAGGGGAAAGGGGGAGTTTTGAACACTGAAGCTTTCTTT.

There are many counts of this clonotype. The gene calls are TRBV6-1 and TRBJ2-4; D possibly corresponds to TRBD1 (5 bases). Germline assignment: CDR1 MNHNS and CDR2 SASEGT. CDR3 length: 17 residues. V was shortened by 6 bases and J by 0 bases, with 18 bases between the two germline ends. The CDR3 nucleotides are TGTGCCAGCAGGCCCACCGACAGCCCACTAGCCAAAAACATTCAGTACTTC. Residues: CASRPTDSPLAKNIQYF.

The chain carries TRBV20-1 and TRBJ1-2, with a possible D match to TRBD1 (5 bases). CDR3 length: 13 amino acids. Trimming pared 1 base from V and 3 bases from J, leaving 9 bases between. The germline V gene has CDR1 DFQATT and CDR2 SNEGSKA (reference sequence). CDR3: CSARVGGDYGYTF. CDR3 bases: TGCAGTGCTAGAGTTGGGGGGGACTATGGCTACACCTTC.

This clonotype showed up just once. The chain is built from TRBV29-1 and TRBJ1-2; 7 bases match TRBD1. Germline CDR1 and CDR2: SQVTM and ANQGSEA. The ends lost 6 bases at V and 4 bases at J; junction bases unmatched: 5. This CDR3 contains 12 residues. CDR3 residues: CSVRGSAYGYTF. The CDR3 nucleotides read TGCAGCGTCAGGGGGTCCGCCTATGGCTACACCTTC. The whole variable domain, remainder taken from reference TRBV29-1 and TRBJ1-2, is SAVISQKPSRDICQRGTSLTIQCQVDSQVTMMFWYRQQPGQSLTLIATANQGSEATYESGFVIDKFPISRPNLTFSTLTVSNMSPEDSSIYLCSVRGSAYGYTFGSGTRLTVV.

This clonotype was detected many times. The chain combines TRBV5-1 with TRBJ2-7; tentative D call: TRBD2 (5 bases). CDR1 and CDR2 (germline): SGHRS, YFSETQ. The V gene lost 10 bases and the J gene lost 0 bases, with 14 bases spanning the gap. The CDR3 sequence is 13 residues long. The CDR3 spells CASTTGNSYEQYF. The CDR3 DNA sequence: TGCGCCTCCACTACCGGGAACTCCTACGAGCAGTACTTC.